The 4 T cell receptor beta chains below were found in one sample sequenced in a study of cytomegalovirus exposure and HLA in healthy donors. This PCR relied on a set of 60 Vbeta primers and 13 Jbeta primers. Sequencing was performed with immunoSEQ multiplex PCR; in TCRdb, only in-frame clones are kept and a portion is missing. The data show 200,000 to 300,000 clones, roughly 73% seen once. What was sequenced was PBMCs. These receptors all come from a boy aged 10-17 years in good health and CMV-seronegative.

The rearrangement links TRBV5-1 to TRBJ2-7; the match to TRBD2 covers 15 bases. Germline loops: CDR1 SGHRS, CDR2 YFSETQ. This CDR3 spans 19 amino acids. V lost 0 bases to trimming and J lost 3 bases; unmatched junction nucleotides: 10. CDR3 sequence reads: CASSLERGLAGGTIYEQYF. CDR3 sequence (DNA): TGCGCCAGCAGCTTGGAACGGGGACTAGCGGGAGGTACTATCTACGAGCAGTACTTC.

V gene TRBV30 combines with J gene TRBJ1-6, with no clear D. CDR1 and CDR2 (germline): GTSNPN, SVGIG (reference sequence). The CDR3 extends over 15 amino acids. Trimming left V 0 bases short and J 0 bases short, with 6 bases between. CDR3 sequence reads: CAWSVASSYNSPLHF. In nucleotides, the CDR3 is TGTGCCTGGAGTGTTGCCAGCTCCTATAATTCACCCCTCCACTTT.

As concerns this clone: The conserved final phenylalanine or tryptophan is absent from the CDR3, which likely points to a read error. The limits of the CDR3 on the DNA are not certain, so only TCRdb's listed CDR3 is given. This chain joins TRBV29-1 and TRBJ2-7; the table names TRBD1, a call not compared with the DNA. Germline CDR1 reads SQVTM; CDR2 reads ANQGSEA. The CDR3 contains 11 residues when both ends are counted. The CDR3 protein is CSVAGCEGAPP.

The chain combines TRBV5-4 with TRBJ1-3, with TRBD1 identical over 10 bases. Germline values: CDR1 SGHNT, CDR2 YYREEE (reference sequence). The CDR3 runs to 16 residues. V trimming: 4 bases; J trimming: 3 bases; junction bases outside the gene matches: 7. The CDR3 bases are TGTGCCAGCAGCAGACAGGGGGCGCGGGTTGGAAACACCATATATTTT. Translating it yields CASSRQGARVGNTIYF.